Listed below are T cell receptor beta chains from one sample, sequenced in a study of T-cell reconstitution after alpha-beta-depleted transplantation in children. TCRdb recomputed calls from the PCR reads with MiXCR, one row per CDR3 protein. The profile covers tens of thousands of distinct CDR3 sequences, with about 7% appearing a single time and less than 3% taken by the ten largest. The starting material was PBMCs from the stem cell graft donor, obtained from the stem cell graft. All receptors derive from a human donor who donated a stem cell graft to a child with acute lymphoblastic leukemia. Both conserved end residues are part of each CDR3. Fields, in order: J gene, V gene, D gene, clone size, CDR3 DNA, CDR3 protein. The D gene is left open where the match is weak. The size entry is marked missing in some rows and otherwise reads once, few, many or a size class.

TRBJ1-3	TRBV7-2	NA	many	TGTGCCAGCAGCCACGCCCAGAGTCGCACCATATATTTT	CASSHAQSRTIYF
TRBJ1-2	TRBV10-3	TRBD1	many	TGTGCCAGCGGGACAGTCAACTATGGCTACACCTTC	CASGTVNYGYTF
TRBJ2-7	TRBV29-1	TRBD1	NA	TGCAGCGTTGAAGACGGACAGGGCTACGAGCAGTACTTC	CSVEDGQGYEQYF
TRBJ2-7	TRBV20-1	TRBD2	many	TGCAGTGCTGGGGGGGTAGCGGGAGGGCCGGACGAGCAGTACTTC	CSAGGVAGGPDEQYF
TRBJ2-1	TRBV19	TRBD2	many	TGTGCCAGTACCCCCGTCAGGGCGGGGGGCTACAATGAGCAGTTCTTC	CASTPVRAGGYNEQFF
TRBJ2-3	TRBV7-9	NA	many	TGTGCCAGCAGCTTCGGGTTATCTAGCACAGATACGCAGTATTTT	CASSFGLSSTDTQYF
TRBJ2-1	TRBV12-3/TRBV12-4	NA	many	TGTGCCAGCAGCCCCAGTGGGGTATCCTACAATGAGCAGTTCTTC	CASSPSGVSYNEQFF
TRBJ1-5	TRBV27	NA	many	TGTGCCAGCAGTTCGATTTACAGCGGTAGCAATCAGCCCCAGCATTTT	CASSSIYSGSNQPQHF
TRBJ2-1	TRBV5-1	TRBD1	many	TGCGCCAGCAGCTTGCCCTGGGACAGCAAAAATGAGCAGTTCTTC	CASSLPWDSKNEQFF
TRBJ2-5	TRBV29-1	TRBD2	many	TGCAGCGTTGTGCCTAGCGGTTTCCAAGAGACCCAGTACTTC	CSVVPSGFQETQYF
TRBJ2-7	TRBV6-5	TRBD2	many	TGTGCCAGCACTACGCGGGGGAGAGTCCCCTACGAGCAGTACTTC	CASTTRGRVPYEQYF
TRBJ2-7	TRBV10-3	NA	many	TGTGCCATCAGTGTAGAAGGGGGCGAGCAGTACTTC	CAISVEGGEQYF
TRBJ2-5	TRBV3-1	NA	NA	TGTGCCAGCAGCCCTCGGGGTGACCAAGAGACCCAGTACTTC	CASSPRGDQETQYF
TRBJ2-5	TRBV6-2/TRBV6-3	NA	NA	TGTGCCAGCAGTTACCGACAGGAGGAAGAGACCCAGTACTTC	CASSYRQEEETQYF
TRBJ2-1	TRBV9	NA	many	TGTGCCAGCAGCGTATGGAGAGGTGAGCAGTTCTTC	CASSVWRGEQFF
TRBJ1-1	TRBV28	TRBD1	many	TGTGCCAGCATCTCACAGGGGGCAGGGGACACTGAAGCTTTCTTT	CASISQGAGDTEAFF
TRBJ2-7	TRBV21-1	NA	many	TGTGCCAGCAGCATTTACCGGGACTACCCATTTACCTACGAGCAGTACTTC	CASSIYRDYPFTYEQYF
TRBJ2-1	TRBV11-2	TRBD2	many	TGTGCCAGCAGCCCGATTAGCGGGAGTGTGGGTGAGCAGTTCTTC	CASSPISGSVGEQFF
TRBJ2-7	TRBV7-3	NA	many	TGTGCCAGCAGCTGGTCCCCGGACAGCTACGAGCAGTACTTC	CASSWSPDSYEQYF
TRBJ1-3	TRBV29-1	NA	many	TGCAGCGCGGTGGGGGGTAACTCTGGAAACACCATATATTTT	CSAVGGNSGNTIYF
TRBJ1-5	TRBV5-1	NA	many	TGCGCCAGCAGCTTGGGGGCAGGATCGGGGCAGCCCCAGCATTTT	CASSLGAGSGQPQHF
TRBJ2-7	TRBV11-1	NA	many	TGTGCCAGCACCCGCACGGGCGAGCAGTACTTC	CASTRTGEQYF
TRBJ2-5	TRBV7-8	NA	NA	TGTGCCAGCAGCGACGGAGAGACCCAGTACTTC	CASSDGETQYF
TRBJ2-1	TRBV20-1	TRBD2	many	TGCAGTGCTCCCCGCGGACTAGCGGGAGGGTCCTCCTACAATGAGCAGTTCTTC	CSAPRGLAGGSSYNEQFF
TRBJ2-3	TRBV27	TRBD2	many	TGTGCCAGCAGTTTGACTAGCGGGGGCGCAGATACGCAGTATTTT	CASSLTSGGADTQYF
TRBJ2-1	TRBV24-1	NA	few	TGTGCCACCAGTGATTCACGGCAGGCTGGGAATGAGCAGTTCTTC	CATSDSRQAGNEQFF
TRBJ2-3	TRBV14	NA	NA	TGTGCCAGCAGCCAAGACCGGGTCAGTCGCACAGATACGCAGTATTTT	CASSQDRVSRTDTQYF
TRBJ2-5	TRBV5-1	NA	NA	TGCGCCAGCAGCTTGGCGGGAGAGGCGGTTGGAGAGACCCAGTACTTC	CASSLAGEAVGETQYF
TRBJ2-1	TRBV18	TRBD2	many	TGTGCCAGCTCACCACCCGGAGCGGGAGGTGGGAATGAGCAGTTCTTC	CASSPPGAGGGNEQFF
TRBJ2-1	TRBV20-1	TRBD2	many	TGCAGTGCTGGGGCCCAGGGACTAGCCTCCTACAATGAGCAGTTCTTC	CSAGAQGLASYNEQFF
TRBJ2-1	TRBV27	TRBD2	many	TGTGCCAGCAGTTCCTATACGACTAGCGTGGATGAGCAGTTCTTC	CASSSYTTSVDEQFF
TRBJ1-5	TRBV28	NA	many	TGTGCCAGCAGTAGGCAGGGGACCCAGCCCCAGCATTTT	CASSRQGTQPQHF
TRBJ2-7	TRBV7-2	TRBD2	NA	TGTGCCAGCAGCTTCAGGACTAGCGGGATTTCCTACGAGCAGTACTTC	CASSFRTSGISYEQYF
TRBJ1-1	TRBV28	NA	many	TGTGCCAGCAGTTTAGGGAACACTGAAGCTTTCTTT	CASSLGNTEAFF
TRBJ2-6	TRBV5-1	NA	many	TGCGCCAGCAGCTCCCAGGGGAGCTCTGGGGCCAACGTCCTGACTTTC	CASSSQGSSGANVLTF
TRBJ1-1	TRBV20-1	TRBD1	many	TGCAGTGCCGACAAGCGGGGACAGGATGAAGCTTTCTTT	CSADKRGQDEAFF
TRBJ2-7	TRBV10-3	TRBD2	many	TGTGCCATCGGGGAGGGAATAGGCTACGAGCAGTACTTC	CAIGEGIGYEQYF
TRBJ1-1	TRBV5-4	TRBD1	many	TGTGCCAGCAGCTTGGACAGGGGGGACACTGAAGCTTTCTTT	CASSLDRGDTEAFF
TRBJ1-5	TRBV28	NA	few	TGTGCCAGCAGTCCTCTTAGGGGTAGCAATCAGCCCCAGCATTTT	CASSPLRGSNQPQHF
TRBJ2-1	TRBV7-9	TRBD2	many	TGTGCCAGCGGGACTAGCGGGAGCAATGAGCAGTTCTTC	CASGTSGSNEQFF
TRBJ1-1	TRBV20-1	NA	many	TGCAGTGCTGACGGAGCCCACACTGAAGCTTTCTTT	CSADGAHTEAFF
TRBJ2-7	TRBV20-1	TRBD1	few	TGCAGTGCTAACGAGGAGCAGGGGGCCTTCTACGAGCAGTACTTC	CSANEEQGAFYEQYF
TRBJ1-2	TRBV19	NA	NA	TGTGCCAGTAGTCCCGACGGTCTGGTTGGCTACACCTTC	CASSPDGLVGYTF
TRBJ1-1	TRBV9	NA	many	TGTGCCAGCAGCGTGGGGGGCTCGGGCACTGAAGCTTTCTTT	CASSVGGSGTEAFF
TRBJ2-1	TRBV5-1	NA	many	TGCGCCAGCAGCCGGGACTCCAGAAATGATCAGTTCTTC	CASSRDSRNDQFF
TRBJ2-7	TRBV7-8	NA	many	TGTGCCAGCAGCACCAACCGGGACGGCGAGCAGTACTTC	CASSTNRDGEQYF
TRBJ2-7	TRBV20-1	NA	many	TGCAGTGCCATTGACAGGAACGTGCACTACGAGCAGTACTTC	CSAIDRNVHYEQYF
TRBJ1-2	TRBV3-1	NA	many	TGTGCCAGCAGCCAAGAAGGCGCCCGAGATGGCTACACCTTC	CASSQEGARDGYTF
TRBJ1-2	TRBV28	TRBD1	many	TGTGCCAGCAGTGCCTTCCGGGACAGGGGCTACGGCTACACCTTC	CASSAFRDRGYGYTF
TRBJ2-3	TRBV6-2/TRBV6-3	TRBD1	few	TGTGCCAGCACCCAGGGGGACACAGATACGCAGTATTTT	CASTQGDTDTQYF
TRBJ1-2	TRBV6-5	NA	many	TGTGCCAGCGGGGGAAAGGGGTCTATTAAAGGCTACACCTTC	CASGGKGSIKGYTF
TRBJ2-5	TRBV20-1	NA	many	TGCAGTGTTAAGTTACCGGGGAAGATTTTTCAGGAGACCCAGTACTTC	CSVKLPGKIFQETQYF
TRBJ1-1	TRBV20-1	NA	many	TGCAGTGCTTCAAGCCGTGGCATGAACACTGAAGCTTTCTTT	CSASSRGMNTEAFF
TRBJ2-3	TRBV7-2	NA	few	TGTGCCAGCAGCTTAGATGTTGGTACAGATACGCAGTATTTT	CASSLDVGTDTQYF
TRBJ2-6	TRBV7-3	NA	many	TGTGCCAGCAGCTTATCACGGACTGCTGGGGCCAACGTCCTGACTTTC	CASSLSRTAGANVLTF